This T cell receptor (beta chain) derives from a study of blood T cell repertoires in COVID-19. In the study overall: Samples came from the United States, Italy and Spain, spanning acute and convalescent COVID-19. PBMCs, B-cell-depleted T cells, or T cells were the source of the cDNA or gDNA that made up the material.

Methods used by the authors: Quantification of nucleated cells was approximated via reference gene primer amplification. Measured with immunoSEQ multiplex PCR; TCRdb has only the in-frame clones, and not every one. D and trimming come from the DNA, and the V and J calls and clone size come from that table. The sample has about 130,000 clones, about 89% seen once. The CDR3 consists of 13 residues. V was cut by 3 bases and J by 10 bases, with 13 bases left in between. Sample: peripheral blood. The TCR comes from a man in his 60s with active or convalescent COVID-19. The chain couples TRBV12-3 or TRBV12-4 to TRBJ1-5, with D hard to call. In DNA, the CDR3 is TGTGCCAGCAGTTTGATGGGCATCAGCCCCCAGCATTTT. Its translation: CASSLMGISPQHF.